A single TCR beta chain is shown here with its context. Clones were sequenced by immunoSEQ multiplex PCR, and TCRdb holds only the in-frame ones, with some missing. The sample carries about 47,000 clones, 84% recorded once. This sample is drawn from a study of blood T cell repertoires in COVID-19. Overall study: Whether acute or convalescent, the COVID-19 samples came from the United States, Italy and Spain.

The CDR3 contains 15 residues. Germline CDR1 reads MDHEN; CDR2 reads SYDVKM. Trimming removed 5 bases from V and 4 bases from J; junction bases left unmatched: 6. The material sequenced was peripheral blood. This TCR derives from a man aged 50 or older with acute or convalescent COVID-19. The chain employs TRBV28 and TRBJ2-1; 9 bases line up with TRBD1. The CDR3 reads CASSPRDRAYNEQFF. CDR3 sequence (DNA): TGTGCCAGCAGTCCTCGGGACAGGGCGTACAATGAGCAGTTCTTC.